The rows below give T cell receptor beta chains drawn from one sample of a study of blood T cell repertoires in COVID-19. TCRdb keeps only in-frame clones here, not all; method: immunoSEQ multiplex PCR. In the table there are some 14,000 clones, about 86% of which are singletons. The sequenced sample consisted of peripheral blood. The receptors were sampled from a man older than 75 with acute or convalescent COVID-19. Both conserved end residues are part of each CDR3. D genes are given only for firm matches. Not every row has a clone size; where given, it reads once, few, many or a size class.

16	.	.	TRBV18	CASSPPRELGTGELFF
13	.	.	TRBV30	CAWSADWSGGYTF
17	.	TRBD1	TRBV24-1	CATSAATRGGLNTEAFF
15	few	TRBD1	TRBV6-4	CASSVDLLRGNEQFF
16	.	TRBD2	TRBV14	CASSQDIAGGANEQFF
12	.	.	TRBV7-2	CASSPPVGGQYF
15	.	.	TRBV6-5	CASSYAAGFNYGYTF
14	.	TRBD2	TRBV5-1	CASSFLAGNNEQFF
14	.	.	TRBV5-1	CASSFRGDDYGYTF
17	.	.	TRBV7-9	CASSSWTVGGNTGELFF
11	.	TRBD2	TRBV6-5	CASSPGLEQFF
13	.	TRBD2	TRBV6-5	CASRGTSRHEQYF
14	.	.	TRBV10-3	CAISESGTADTQYF
15	.	.	TRBV6-5	CASSYSGGGGEKLFF
15	.	TRBD2	TRBV30	CAWRLAGGRASEQYF
15	.	.	TRBV4-1	CASSRGGNRADTQYF
15	.	.	TRBV18	CASSPEGTRRYEQYF
16	.	TRBD2	TRBV7-3	CASSPGAGVRTGELFF
11	.	.	TRBV11-3	CASSSGPRLFF
19	.	TRBD2	TRBV11-2	CASSSLAGTSGRLQETQYF
15	.	TRBD1	TRBV5-1	CASSLVPGTGAGYTF
14	.	.	TRBV7-6	CASSNSRGTGELFF
18	.	.	TRBV3-1/TRBV3-2	CASSQLGSVRSGANVLTF
16	.	TRBD1	TRBV7-8	CASSIGYRGSNYGYTF
15	once	TRBD2	TRBV19	CASSETSGGFNEQYF
17	.	.	TRBV7-6	CASSLNLRDRSSYEQYF
13	.	.	TRBV27	CASRPGRAYEQYF
13	.	.	TRBV7-2	CASASNRDQPQHF
16	.	TRBD1	TRBV10-3	CAISLFDRVRGNEQFF
17	.	TRBD1	TRBV3-1/TRBV3-2	CASSFQTGQVGSLSAFF
15	few	.	TRBV6-1	CASSETGSNSYEQYF
17	.	.	TRBV6-1	CASSEWGGAFVNYGYTF
16	.	TRBD2	TRBV13	CASAGLAGGFYNEQFF
14	.	TRBD1	TRBV6-6	CASSKTGDTGELFF
19	.	.	TRBV7-8	CASSLKTQLLGPNRGEQFF
17	.	TRBD2	TRBV9	CASSVGLSGRRTDTQYF
13	.	.	TRBV10-1	CASGEGGTDTQYF
16	once	TRBD2	TRBV12-5	CASGPPLSGGKETQYF
13	.	TRBD2	TRBV5-1	CASSLDSGYEQFF
14	.	.	TRBV27	CASSLFVGGDGYTF
15	.	TRBD2	TRBV6-2/TRBV6-3	CASSSRGAGGYEQYF
15	.	.	TRBV5-1	CASSLVTRDYNEQFF
15	once	.	TRBV3-1/TRBV3-2	CASSRKRRGNQPQHF
14	.	.	TRBV19	CASSRRAQDHEQYF
15	.	TRBD2	TRBV7-3	CASSAAGGPADTQYF
15	once	.	TRBV7-9	CASSLGAGSYNEQFF
16	.	.	TRBV4-2	CASSQTARRRGSPLHF
15	.	.	TRBV9	CASSSRAVGANVLTF
15	.	.	TRBV5-4	CASSWGLIMNTEAFF
13	once	.	TRBV30	CAWTRLNPLEQYF
19	.	TRBD1	TRBV5-5	CASSLEPGQGISSGNTIYF
17	.	.	TRBV7-3	CASSPLRGGINTGELFF
13	.	.	TRBV3-1/TRBV3-2	CASSQQINYGYTF
14	.	.	TRBV7-3	CASSLGTSTDTQYF